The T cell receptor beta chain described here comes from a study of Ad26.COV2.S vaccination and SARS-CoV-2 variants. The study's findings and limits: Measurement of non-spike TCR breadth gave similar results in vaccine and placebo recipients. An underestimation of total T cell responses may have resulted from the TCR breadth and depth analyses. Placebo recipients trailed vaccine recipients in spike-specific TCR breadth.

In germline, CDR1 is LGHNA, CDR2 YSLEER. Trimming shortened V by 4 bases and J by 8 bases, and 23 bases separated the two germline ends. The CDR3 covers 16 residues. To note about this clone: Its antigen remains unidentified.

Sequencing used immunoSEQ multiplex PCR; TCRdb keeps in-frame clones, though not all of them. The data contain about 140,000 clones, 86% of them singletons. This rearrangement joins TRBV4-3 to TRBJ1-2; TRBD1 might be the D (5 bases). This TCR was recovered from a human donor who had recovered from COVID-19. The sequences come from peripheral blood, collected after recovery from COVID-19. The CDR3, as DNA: TGCGCCAGCAGCCTTTGGCAACGGGGCAGGGCAACGGGCTACACCTTC. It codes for CASSLWQRGRATGYTF.